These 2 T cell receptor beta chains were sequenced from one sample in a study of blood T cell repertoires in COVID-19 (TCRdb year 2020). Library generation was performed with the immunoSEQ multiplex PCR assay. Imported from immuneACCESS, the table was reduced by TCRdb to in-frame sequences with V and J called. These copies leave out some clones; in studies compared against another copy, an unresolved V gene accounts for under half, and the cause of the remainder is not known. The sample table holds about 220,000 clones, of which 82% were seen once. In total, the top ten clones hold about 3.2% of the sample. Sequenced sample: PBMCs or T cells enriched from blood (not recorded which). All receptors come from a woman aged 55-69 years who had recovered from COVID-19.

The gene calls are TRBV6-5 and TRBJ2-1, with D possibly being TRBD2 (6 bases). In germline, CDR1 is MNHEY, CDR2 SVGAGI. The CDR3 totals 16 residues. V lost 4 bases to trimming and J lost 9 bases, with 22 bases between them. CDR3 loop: CASSLGAGWGESEQFF. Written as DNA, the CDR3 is TGTGCCAGCAGTTTAGGGGCGGGATGGGGGGAGAGTGAGCAGTTCTTC.

The CDR3 loop reads CASSQERISGRRTYNEQFF. The CDR3 region has the DNA TGCGCCAGCAGCCAAGAAAGGATCAGCGGGAGACGTACCTACAATGAGCAGTTCTTC. The chain is built from TRBV4-1 and TRBJ2-1; TRBD2 agrees at 8 bases. V gave up 0 bases and J gave up 2 bases; unmatched junction bases: 12. There are 19 residues in the CDR3. Germline V gives CDR1 MGHRA, CDR2 YSYEKL.